This is a list of T cell receptor beta chains from one sample in a study of ipilimumab plus nivolumab after autologous stem cell transplantation. Assay: immunoSEQ multiplex PCR; the TCRdb copy retains only in-frame clones and omits some. The data show tens of thousands of clones, 83% seen once. The sequences come from PBMCs, collected in a trial of ipilimumab plus nivolumab as post-transplant consolidation. The receptors were gathered from a male donor with diffuse large B-cell lymphoma. CDR3s include the opening cysteine and the closing phenylalanine or tryptophan. Fields, in order: CDR3 protein, CDR3 DNA, V gene, D gene, J gene, clone size. D genes are given only for firm matches. Expanded clones get a size class; other rows say once, few or many, or leave the size out.

CDR3aa: CASPRSETAGSPLHF; CDR3nt: TGTGCCAGTCCCCGGTCTGAGACTGCTGGCTCACCCCTCCACTTT; v_gene: TRBV19; d_gene: .; j_gene: TRBJ1-6; abundance: .
CDR3aa: CASSLVRGADTGELFF; CDR3nt: TGCGCCAGCAGCTTGGTTCGGGGGGCGGACACCGGGGAGCTGTTTTTT; v_gene: TRBV5-1; d_gene: .; j_gene: TRBJ2-2; abundance: .
CDR3aa: CASSPTGGFGEKLFF; CDR3nt: TGTGCCAGCAGCCCGACAGGGGGCTTTGGTGAAAAACTGTTTTTT; v_gene: TRBV5-4; d_gene: TRBD1; j_gene: TRBJ1-4; abundance: .
CDR3aa: CASSYPDNQPQHF; CDR3nt: TGTGCCAGCAGTTACCCCGATAATCAGCCCCAGCATTTT; v_gene: TRBV6-6; d_gene: .; j_gene: TRBJ1-5; abundance: .
CDR3aa: CASSRNRGSTNEKLFF; CDR3nt: TGTGCCAGCTCTCGAAACAGGGGTTCCACTAATGAAAAACTGTTTTTT; v_gene: TRBV18; d_gene: TRBD1; j_gene: TRBJ1-4; abundance: .
CDR3aa: CASRTDTQYF; CDR3nt: TGTGCCAGCAGGACAGATACGCAGTATTTT; v_gene: TRBV5-8; d_gene: .; j_gene: TRBJ2-3; abundance: .
CDR3aa: CASSFSEGLNEQFF; CDR3nt: TGTGCCAGCAGCTTTTCAGAGGGCCTCAATGAGCAGTTCTTC; v_gene: TRBV11-2; d_gene: .; j_gene: TRBJ2-1; abundance: .
CDR3aa: CAISGTGGGQPQHF; CDR3nt: TGTGCCATCTCCGGGACAGGGGGCGGTCAGCCCCAGCATTTT; v_gene: TRBV10-3; d_gene: TRBD1; j_gene: TRBJ1-5; abundance: .
CDR3aa: CASSYLSRGGLREQFF; CDR3nt: TGTGCCAGCAGTTACTTGTCGCGGGGGGGCCTACGGGAGCAGTTCTTC; v_gene: TRBV6-5; d_gene: TRBD2; j_gene: TRBJ2-1; abundance: .
CDR3aa: CASSLGQALQETQYF; CDR3nt: TGTGCCAGCAGCTTGGGACAGGCCTTACAAGAGACCCAGTACTTC; v_gene: TRBV5-4; d_gene: .; j_gene: TRBJ2-5; abundance: few
CDR3aa: CASSPGTARGAANYGYTF; CDR3nt: TGTGCCAGCAGCCCAGGCACGGCGAGGGGTGCGGCTAACTATGGCTACACCTTC; v_gene: TRBV5-4; d_gene: .; j_gene: TRBJ1-2; abundance: once
CDR3aa: CASSLRSETQYF; CDR3nt: TGTGCCAGCAGCTTACGGTCAGAGACCCAGTACTTC; v_gene: TRBV7-6; d_gene: .; j_gene: TRBJ2-5; abundance: .
CDR3aa: CASSGGGGTDTQYF; CDR3nt: TGTGCCAGCAGTGGGGGTGGGGGGACAGATACGCAGTATTTT; v_gene: TRBV6-4; d_gene: .; j_gene: TRBJ2-3; abundance: .
CDR3aa: CASSLGLTGKGGELFF; CDR3nt: TGTGCCAGCAGCTTAGGCTTGACAGGGAAAGGCGGGGAGCTGTTTTTT; v_gene: TRBV7-6; d_gene: TRBD1; j_gene: TRBJ2-2; abundance: .
CDR3aa: CAWRGETQYF; CDR3nt: TGTGCCTGGAGGGGGGAGACCCAGTACTTC; v_gene: TRBV30; d_gene: .; j_gene: TRBJ2-5; abundance: .
CDR3aa: CASRGGALDTGELFF; CDR3nt: TGTGCCAGCAGAGGGGGAGCTTTGGACACCGGGGAGCTGTTTTTT; v_gene: TRBV7-2; d_gene: .; j_gene: TRBJ2-2; abundance: .
CDR3aa: CASSPPGLVGDTQYF; CDR3nt: TGTGCCAGCTCACCCCCGGGACTAGTGGGAGATACGCAGTATTTT; v_gene: TRBV18; d_gene: TRBD2; j_gene: TRBJ2-3; abundance: .
CDR3aa: CASSFEGSDAQYF; CDR3nt: TGTGCCAGCAGCTTCGAGGGCTCTGATGCGCAGTATTTT; v_gene: TRBV7-2; d_gene: .; j_gene: TRBJ2-3; abundance: .
CDR3aa: CASTNRGGTEAFF; CDR3nt: TGTGCCAGCACCAACAGGGGGGGGACTGAAGCTTTCTTT; v_gene: TRBV7-2; d_gene: TRBD1; j_gene: TRBJ1-1; abundance: .
CDR3aa: CASSEGTGVTGELFF; CDR3nt: TGTGCCAGCAGTGAAGGTACAGGGGTCACCGGGGAGCTGTTTTTT; v_gene: TRBV6-1; d_gene: TRBD1; j_gene: TRBJ2-2; abundance: once
CDR3aa: CAWSVGAGAIDEQYF; CDR3nt: TGTGCCTGGAGTGTTGGGGCAGGGGCAATCGACGAGCAGTACTTC; v_gene: TRBV30; d_gene: .; j_gene: TRBJ2-7; abundance: .
CDR3aa: CASSSWTASNYGYTF; CDR3nt: TGTGCCAGCAGTTCTTGGACAGCCTCCAACTATGGCTACACCTTC; v_gene: TRBV6-5; d_gene: .; j_gene: TRBJ1-2; abundance: .
CDR3aa: CASSPLRVGGNTEAFF; CDR3nt: TGCGCCAGCAGCCCCCTCAGGGTGGGGGGGAACACTGAAGCTTTCTTT; v_gene: TRBV5-1; d_gene: .; j_gene: TRBJ1-1; abundance: .
CDR3aa: CASSSTFPGTGAAEQYF; CDR3nt: TGTGCCAGCAGTTCCACATTCCCCGGGACAGGGGCTGCCGAGCAGTACTTC; v_gene: TRBV27; d_gene: TRBD1; j_gene: TRBJ2-7; abundance: .
CDR3aa: CASSQVKSGGIYGYTF; CDR3nt: TGCGCCAGCAGCCAAGTTAAATCAGGGGGAATCTATGGCTACACCTTC; v_gene: TRBV4-3; d_gene: TRBD1; j_gene: TRBJ1-2; abundance: .
CDR3aa: CASTMDVPYEQYF; CDR3nt: TGCGCCAGCACCATGGACGTCCCCTACGAGCAGTACTTC; v_gene: TRBV5-1; d_gene: .; j_gene: TRBJ2-7; abundance: .
CDR3aa: CASSRASRVTDTQYF; CDR3nt: TGTGCCAGCAGCCGCGCCAGCAGGGTGACAGATACGCAGTATTTT; v_gene: TRBV7-9; d_gene: .; j_gene: TRBJ2-3; abundance: .
CDR3aa: CASGGGTSGRDTQYF; CDR3nt: TGTGCCAGTGGTGGAGGGACGAGCGGGCGGGATACGCAGTATTTT; v_gene: TRBV19; d_gene: .; j_gene: TRBJ2-3; abundance: .
CDR3aa: CASSWTGGNEAFF; CDR3nt: TGTGCCAGCAGCTGGACGGGGGGGAATGAAGCTTTCTTT; v_gene: TRBV5-4; d_gene: .; j_gene: TRBJ1-1; abundance: .
CDR3aa: CASSLSSGGAVDTQYF; CDR3nt: TGTGCCAGCAGCTTATCTAGCGGGGGGGCCGTAGATACGCAGTATTTT; v_gene: TRBV7-8; d_gene: TRBD2; j_gene: TRBJ2-3; abundance: .
CDR3aa: CTSSQGVSGDQETQYF; CDR3nt: TGCACCAGCAGCCAAGGAGTTAGCGGAGATCAAGAGACCCAGTACTTC; v_gene: TRBV1; d_gene: .; j_gene: TRBJ2-5; abundance: few
CDR3aa: CASSQDTGIQETQYF; CDR3nt: TGCGCCAGCAGCCAAGATACGGGGATACAAGAGACCCAGTACTTC; v_gene: TRBV4-3; d_gene: .; j_gene: TRBJ2-5; abundance: .